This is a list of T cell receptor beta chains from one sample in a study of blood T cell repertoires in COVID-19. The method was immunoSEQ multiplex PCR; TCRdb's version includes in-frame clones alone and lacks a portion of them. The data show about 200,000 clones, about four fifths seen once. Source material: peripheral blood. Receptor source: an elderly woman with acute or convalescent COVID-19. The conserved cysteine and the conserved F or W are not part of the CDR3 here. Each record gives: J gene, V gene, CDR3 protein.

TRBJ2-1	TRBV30	AWSKSWGVQF
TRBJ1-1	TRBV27	ASSLSEQNTEAF
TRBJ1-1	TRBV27	ASSLSRTGGYEAF
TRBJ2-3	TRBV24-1	ATRSAGSSTDTQY
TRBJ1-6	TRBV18	ASSPLDRGLDSPLH
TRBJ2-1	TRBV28	ASRWDRGGGEQF
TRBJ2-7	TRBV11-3	ASSLDQAGGSYEQY
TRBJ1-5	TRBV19	ASTSRGHQPQH
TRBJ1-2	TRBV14	ASSQERWDRGPNYGYT
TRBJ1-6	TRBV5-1	ASSATQGNSPLH
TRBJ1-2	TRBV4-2	ASSQGLGQGADGYT
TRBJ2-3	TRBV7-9	ASSLGGTGTDTQY
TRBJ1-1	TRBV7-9	ASSWFGASEAF
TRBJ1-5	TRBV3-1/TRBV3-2	ASSRGGDQPQH
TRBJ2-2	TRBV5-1	ASSSGIDRGNTGELF
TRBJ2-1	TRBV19	ASSIEGGRPRPDNNEQF
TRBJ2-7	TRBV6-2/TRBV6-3	ASSRDYSYEQY
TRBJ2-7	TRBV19	ASQSGSSLHEQY